This TCR beta chain was obtained from a study of T-cell memory formation after mild COVID-19. TCRdb used MiXCR to reprocess the 5' RACE reads, holding one entry per CDR3 protein. The table lists approximately 210,000 distinct CDR3 sequences, 27% of them singletons, with about an eighth in the top ten. Germline V lookup: CDR1 MNHNS, CDR2 SASEGT. Trimming removed 1 base at V and 3 bases at J, with 19 bases between. The CDR3 covers 17 residues. Specimen: PBMCs or a T cell subset sorted from them (not recorded which). The chain is built from TRBV6-1 and TRBJ2-7; D might be TRBD1 (5 bases). The clonotype was recovered from an adult woman who had mild COVID-19 (a few samples of this study predate the infection). Cell type and time point are not known. The CDR3 coding sequence is TGTGCCAGCAGTGAAGTCCTAGGACAATACTACAACTACGAGCAGTACTTC. This sequence encodes CASSEVLGQYYNYEQYF.